This T cell receptor beta chain was identified in a study of identical twins. About this clonotype: The junction and the germline gene differ at one end; a read error may be behind it.

The germline gives CDR1 SGHDT, CDR2 YYEEEE. The CDR3 loop spans 8 amino acids. TCRdb called the 5' RACE reads again in MiXCR, with one record for every CDR3 protein. The sample holds over 200,000 distinct CDR3 sequences; roughly 7.1% are singletons and the top ten take about 15%. These records were also assigned to another study, of T cells expressing NK-cell markers. Turning to that study: CD3+CD56+NKG2C+, CD3+CD56+NKG2C- and CD3+CD56-NKG2C+ T cells, once sorted, supplied the TCR beta repertoires. Among the experiments, several used an anti-gamma-delta TCR antibody to restrict sorting to alpha-beta TCR T cells. The HCMV specificity of the expanded NKG2C+ T cell clones stayed unresolved.

This receptor was obtained from a young woman in good health. The rearrangement links TRBV5-6 to TRBJ1-2; D is undetermined. Sample: CD8+ T cells sorted from blood. CDR3 region: CASRNSAF. Written as DNA, the CDR3 is TGTGCCAGCAGGAACTCCGCCTTC.